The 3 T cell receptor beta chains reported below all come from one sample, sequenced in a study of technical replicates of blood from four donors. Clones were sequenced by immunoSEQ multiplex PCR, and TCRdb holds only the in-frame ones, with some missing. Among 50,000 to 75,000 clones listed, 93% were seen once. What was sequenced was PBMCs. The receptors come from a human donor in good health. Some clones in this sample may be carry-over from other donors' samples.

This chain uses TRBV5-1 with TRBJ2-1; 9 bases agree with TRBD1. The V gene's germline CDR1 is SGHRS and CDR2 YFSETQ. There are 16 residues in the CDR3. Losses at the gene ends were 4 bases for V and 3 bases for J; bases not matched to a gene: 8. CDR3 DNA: TGCGCCAGCAGCCTGATCGGGACAGGGATCTACAATGAGCAGTTCTTC. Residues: CASSLIGTGIYNEQFF.

CDR3 nucleotide sequence: TGTGCCAGTAGCAACATCTACGGGGCCTACGAGCAGTACTTC. Its translation is CASSNIYGAYEQYF. The chain carries TRBV19 and TRBJ2-7; D might be TRBD2 (5 bases). Germline V lookup: CDR1 LNHDA, CDR2 SQIVND (reference sequence). Trimming took 6 bases from V and 2 from J, leaving 14 bases between them. The CDR3 is made up of 14 amino acids.

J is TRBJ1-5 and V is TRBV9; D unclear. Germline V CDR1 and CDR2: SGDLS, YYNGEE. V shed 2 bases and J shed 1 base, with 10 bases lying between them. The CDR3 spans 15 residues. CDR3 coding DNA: TGTGCCAGCAGCGTGGGAGGGAGGAGCAATCAGCCCCAGCATTTT. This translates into CASSVGGRSNQPQHF.